A single sample is the source of the 26 T cell receptor beta chains below, sequenced in a study of siplizumab effects on memory and regulatory T cells. The table came from immunoSEQ multiplex PCR; TCRdb's copy has only in-frame clones and leaves some out. The table lists 100,000 to 110,000 clones, more than 85% of them singletons. Sequenced: CD4+ T cells sorted from blood. The receptor set was obtained from a human donor in good health.

The rearrangement uses TRBV1 and TRBJ1-4; the D call of TRBD1 is as the table states it, not checked on the DNA. TRBV1 is marked as a pseudogene. The CDR3 sequence is 16 residues long. The CDR3 spells CTSSQATTGVNEKLFF. CDR3 bases: TGCACCAGCAGCCAGGCAACCACAGGGGTTAATGAAAAACTGTTTTTT.

The V and J genes are TRBV5-1 and TRBJ2-3; TRBD2 matches 10 bases. Germline V gives CDR1 SGHRS, CDR2 YFSETQ. V was clipped by 4 bases and J by 7 bases; unmatched bases: 12. The CDR3 runs 16 residues. The CDR3 DNA sequence: TGCGCCAGCAGCCAGTTCCAAAGCGGGGGGGTAAATACGCAGTATTTT. It specifies CASSQFQSGGVNTQYF.

The chain combines TRBV28 with TRBJ2-7; D is unclear. The CDR3 extends over 17 amino acids. The germline V and J ends were trimmed by 3 bases and 3 bases, with 21 bases remaining between them. Germline V lookup: CDR1 MDHEN, CDR2 SYDVKM. Written as DNA, the CDR3 is TGTGCCAGCAGTTTTGTTGCGTCGGGCGTCAGTTACTACGAGCAGTACTTC. This codes for CASSFVASGVSYYEQYF.

This chain connects TRBV10-1 to TRBJ1-2; TRBD1 might be the D (5 bases). The germline CDR1 and CDR2 sequences are WNHNN and SYGVQD (reference sequence). Trimming took 4 bases from V and 5 from J, leaving 14 bases between them. This CDR3 is 14 amino acids long. DNA of the CDR3: TGCGCCAGCAGTGCCACCGGGACTGCTTATGGCTACACCTTC. The encoded protein is CASSATGTAYGYTF.

The rearrangement links TRBV5-4 to TRBJ2-5, with 8 bases lining up with TRBD2. The CDR3 has 15 residues. Germline V lookup: CDR1 SGHNT, CDR2 YYREEE (reference sequence). J lost 4 bases, V lost 2 bases, and 7 bases had no gene match. The CDR3 loop is CASSFAGGAGETQYF. The DNA for the CDR3 is TGTGCCAGCAGCTTTGCCGGGGGGGCCGGAGAGACCCAGTACTTC.

The V and J genes are TRBV12-5 and TRBJ2-7, with D hard to call. The CDR3 runs to 13 residues. Germline CDR1 LGHNT, CDR2 FRNRAP. Trimming pared 4 bases from V and 2 bases from J, leaving 9 bases between. CDR3 bases: TGTGCTAGTGGTTCTGCGGTAACCTACGAGCAGTACTTC. Amino acid sequence: CASGSAVTYEQYF. Using reference TRBV12-5 and TRBJ2-7 for the parts outside the CDR3, the full variable domain is DARVTQTPRHKVTEMGQEVTMRCQPILGHNTVFWYRQTMMQGLELLAYFRNRAPLDDSGMPKDRFSAEMPDATLATLKIQPSEPRDSAVYFCASGSAVTYEQYFGPGTRLTVT.

The chain joins TRBV28 to TRBJ2-3; 13 positions agree with TRBD2. CDR1 and CDR2 (germline): MDHEN, SYDVKM. This CDR3 contains 20 residues. Trimming at V came to 3 bases and at J to 0 bases, leaving 12 bases not matched to a gene. The DNA for the CDR3 is TGTGCCAGCAGTTTTCCCCTCGGACTAGCGGGGGCCCCCAGCACAGATACGCAGTATTTT. Translation: CASSFPLGLAGAPSTDTQYF.

This clone has a single count. V is TRBV18 and J is TRBJ1-2; tentative D call: TRBD1 (5 bases). V lost 4 bases to trimming and J lost 3 bases, with 12 bases between them. The CDR3 length is 14 residues. From germline, CDR1 is KGHSH and CDR2 LQKENI. The CDR3 sequence: CASSLAGVDYGYTF. The CDR3 nucleotides are TGTGCCAGCTCACTGGCGGGGGTAGACTATGGCTACACCTTC.

The rearrangement links TRBV25-1 to TRBJ2-1; maybe TRBD1 (6 bases). The CDR3 is 15 residues long. Germline values: CDR1 MGHDK, CDR2 SYGVNS. Trimming stripped 3 bases from V and 4 bases from J, with 13 bases between. The CDR3 is CASSESQGIYNEQFF. DNA for the CDR3: TGTGCCAGCAGTGAGAGTCAGGGGATTTACAATGAGCAGTTCTTC.

V gene TRBV5-1 combines with J gene TRBJ2-7; 7 positions agree with TRBD1. This CDR3 has 16 residues. CDR1 and CDR2 from the germline V gene are SGHRS and YFSETQ. The V and J ends lost 1 base and 2 bases, in that order; junction bases with no gene match: 9. DNA for the CDR3: TGCGCCAGCAGCTTGAAAAGGGACAGTAAGACCTACGAGCAGTACTTC. It specifies CASSLKRDSKTYEQYF.

The chain couples TRBV6-1 to TRBJ1-4, with D unclear. CDR1 and CDR2 (germline): MNHNS, SASEGT. V gave up 6 bases and J gave up 10 bases, with 9 bases separating them. This CDR3 spans 11 amino acids. The chain's CDR3 is CASRTSTKLFF. The CDR3 DNA reads TGTGCCAGCAGGACGTCGACAAAACTGTTTTTT.

This chain connects TRBV18 to TRBJ1-2; 7 bases are shared with TRBD1. The germline CDR1 and CDR2 sequences are KGHSH and LQKENI. Losses at the gene ends were 4 bases for V and 3 bases for J; bases not matched to a gene: 8. The CDR3 is 15 amino acids. In DNA form, the CDR3 reads TGTGCCAGCTCACGAACATCGGGACAGCACTATGGCTACACCTTC. This gives the protein CASSRTSGQHYGYTF.

The rearrangement joins TRBV19 to TRBJ2-1; D possibly corresponds to TRBD1 (5 bases). Germline lookup yields CDR1 LNHDA and CDR2 SQIVND (reference sequence). The CDR3 loop spans 15 amino acids. Trimming took off 5 bases at V and 12 bases at J, with 23 bases between the two ends. The CDR3 nucleotides read TGTGCCAGTAGTTGGGGTCAGGGAATCGTCTTAAGGCAGTTCTTC. As protein: CASSWGQGIVLRQFF.

Comment on this clone: Other DNA sequences in this specimen translate into the identical CDR3. The chain combines TRBV5-1 with TRBJ2-3; tentatively, D is TRBD1 (5 bases). Germline CDR1 SGHRS, CDR2 YFSETQ. V was pared by 2 bases and J by 0 bases, with 10 bases between. The CDR3 contains 15 residues. The CDR3 reads CASSLRGASTDTQYF. CDR3 sequence (DNA): TGCGCCAGCAGCTTAAGGGGCGCGAGCACAGATACGCAGTATTTT.

This sequence joins TRBV4-1 and TRBJ1-1; D is uncertain. The CDR3 is 14 amino acids. V dropped 1 base and J dropped 1 base, with 7 bases sitting between them. In germline, CDR1 is MGHRA, CDR2 YSYEKL. The CDR3 region has the DNA TGCGCCAGCAGCCAAGCGCAGTGGAACACTGAAGCTTTCTTT. Translation gives CASSQAQWNTEAFF.

The table lists this clone with a count of one. This chain links TRBV7-2 with TRBJ2-7, with D uncertain. V shed 0 bases and J shed 3 bases, with 3 bases lying between them. Germline V CDR1 and CDR2: SGHTA, FQGNSA. This CDR3 is built from 12 residues. For the CDR3, the DNA is TGTGCCAGCAGCTTAGCGCACTACGAGCAGTACTTC. Translated: CASSLAHYEQYF.

The chain joins TRBV5-1 to TRBJ2-6, with no clear D. Trimming removed 3 bases at V and 2 bases at J, with 12 bases between. This CDR3 contains 16 residues. The germline V gene has CDR1 SGHRS and CDR2 YFSETQ. The CDR3 DNA sequence: TGCGCCAGCAGCTCGCTCTTAGGCACTGGGGCCAACGTCCTGACTTTC. Encoded protein: CASSSLLGTGANVLTF.

The V call is TRBV10-3, the J call TRBJ1-1; D possibly corresponds to TRBD1 (5 bases). Per germline, CDR1 ENHRY and CDR2 SYGVKD. The CDR3 consists of 12 residues. V dropped 3 bases and J dropped 6 bases, with 8 bases sitting between them. The CDR3 bases are TGTGCCATCAGTGATGGGGGTCCTGAAGCTTTCTTT. As protein: CAISDGGPEAFF.

Comments on this clone: One end of the junction varies from germline; a read error may be responsible. The chain joins TRBV6-1 to TRBJ1-6; D gene unclear. CDR1 and CDR2 (germline): MNHNS, SASEGT. The CDR3 extends over 15 amino acids. CDR3 loop: CASGDPSSYNSPLHF. DNA for the CDR3: TGTGCCAGCGGTGATCCTTCCTCCTATAATTCACCCCTCCACTTT.

The gene calls are TRBV6-7 and TRBJ2-7; D not resolved. TRBV6-7 is sorted into the ORF group, with uncertain function. V was pared by 2 bases and J by 2 bases, with 25 bases between. The CDR3 is 19 amino acids. CDR3 nucleotides: TGTGCCAGCAGTTACGCCCGCCCTGATAGGGCAGCGACGACCTACGAGCAGTACTTC. Protein: CASSYARPDRAATTYEQYF.

This chain joins TRBV4-1 and TRBJ1-4; no clear D gene. V was shortened by 5 bases and J by 5 bases, with 18 bases between the two germline ends. Per germline, CDR1 MGHRA and CDR2 YSYEKL. CDR3 length equals 16 residues. CDR3 protein: CASSSSKGKGNEKLFF. CDR3 bases: TGCGCCAGCAGCTCGTCGAAGGGCAAGGGAAATGAAAAACTGTTTTTT.

This clone was detected a few times. The CDR3 nucleotides read TGCAGCGTTGAGAAGGAATCTAGTGAAGCTTTCTTT. It is translated as CSVEKESSEAFF. The chain uses TRBV29-1 and TRBJ1-1; no definite D call. Germline loops: CDR1 SQVTM, CDR2 ANQGSEA. V lost 3 bases and J lost 7, with 12 bases in between. The CDR3 has 12 residues.

In DNA form, the CDR3 reads TGCGCCAGCAGCCTAGGACAGGTGGACACTGAAGCTTTCTTT. Encoded protein: CASSLGQVDTEAFF. V and J are TRBV5-1 and TRBJ1-1; 7 bases map to TRBD1. J lost 3 bases, V lost 4 bases, and 6 bases had no gene match. The CDR3 runs 14 residues. Germline V CDR1 and CDR2: SGHRS, YFSETQ.

The chain uses TRBV19 and TRBJ2-3; a weak D match, TRBD2 (6 bases). This CDR3 has 15 residues. V dropped 3 bases and J dropped 3 bases, with 13 bases sitting between them. Germline assignment: CDR1 LNHDA and CDR2 SQIVND (reference sequence). CDR3 in DNA: TGTGCCAGTAGTATCGGCGTTGGGAGGACAGATACGCAGTATTTT. Its translation: CASSIGVGRTDTQYF.

Regarding this clone: This same CDR3 is encoded by further DNA sequences in the sample. The genes are TRBV2 and TRBJ2-1, with D uncertain. Germline V CDR1 and CDR2: SNHLY, FYNNEI. The V end was cut by 3 bases, the J end by 4 bases, with 4 bases between. This CDR3 contains 12 residues. For the CDR3, the DNA is TGTGCCAGCAGTGAGCAGTACAATGAGCAGTTCTTC. As protein: CASSEQYNEQFF.

The genes are TRBV9 and TRBJ2-1, with D possibly TRBD2 on 7 matching bases. This CDR3 contains 16 residues. Germline V gene sequence: CDR1 SGDLS, CDR2 YYNGEE. V dropped 4 bases and J dropped 9 bases, with 23 bases sitting between them. The CDR3 loop reads CASSPPSGGLWGEQFF. The DNA of the CDR3 is TGTGCCAGCAGCCCTCCATCCGGGGGGCTCTGGGGTGAGCAGTTCTTC.